These 26 T cell receptor beta chains were sequenced from one sample in a study of blood T cells in healthy people across ages. Through a sample-barcoded 5' primer and a J-beta primer mix, a second PCR was run for roughly 7 to 12 cycles. TCRdb reprocessed the 5' RACE reads via MiXCR and lists one record per CDR3 protein. The sample includes more than 600,000 distinct CDR3 sequences, approximately 25% of them seen just once. These data also formed part of another study, on T cells of mothers and their children.

Specimen: blood. The origin of the receptors is a boy aged 5-17 years in good health.

The V call is TRBV7-2, the J call TRBJ2-3; no definite D call. CDR1 and CDR2 from the germline V gene are SGHTA and FQGNSA. The CDR3 is made up of 15 amino acids. Trimming stripped 1 base from V and 0 bases from J, with 8 bases between. The CDR3 loop is CASSLVATSTDTQYF. In DNA, the CDR3 is TGTGCCAGCAGCTTAGTAGCTACTAGCACAGATACGCAGTATTTT.

The V and J genes are TRBV28 and TRBJ2-7, with D perhaps TRBD2 (5 bases). Trimming removed 5 bases from V and 4 bases from J, with 18 bases in between. The germline V gene has CDR1 MDHEN and CDR2 SYDVKM. There are 15 residues in the CDR3. As DNA, the CDR3 is TGTGCCAGCAGTCCGCGGGCGAGGACCCTTTACGAGCAGTACTTC. Translated: CASSPRARTLYEQYF.

The sample holds many counts of this clonotype. The CDR3 spells CASSLERMNTEAFF. The DNA for the CDR3 is TGTGCCAGCAGCCTGGAGAGGATGAACACTGAAGCTTTCTTT. This rearrangement joins TRBV3-1 to TRBJ1-1; no firm D call. Germline-derived CDR1 and CDR2 are LGHDT and YNNKEL (reference sequence). Trimming stripped 4 bases from V and 0 bases from J, with 9 bases between. CDR3 length: 14 residues.

This clonotype has a handful of counts. A read error may produce the germline difference seen at one junction end. V usage is TRBV7-9 and J usage is TRBJ1-2; a weak D match, TRBD1 (6 bases). CDR3 length: 13 residues. Germline V CDR1 and CDR2: SEHNR, FQNEAQ (reference sequence). The CDR3 sequence is CAGSLGGDYGYTF. In DNA form, the CDR3 reads TGTGCCGGCAGCTTAGGGGGGGACTATGGCTACACCTTC.

This clonotype has more than one count but fewer than ten. The chain couples TRBV20-1 to TRBJ2-3, with D perhaps TRBD2 (5 bases). The CDR3 has 14 residues. Trimming pared 2 bases from V and 2 bases from J, leaving 11 bases between. CDR1 and CDR2 from the germline V gene are DFQATT and SNEGSKA (reference sequence). DNA of the CDR3: TGCAGTGCTAGATCGAGCGGATCCACAGATACGCAGTATTTT. It specifies CSARSSGSTDTQYF.

This chain links TRBV27 with TRBJ2-7, with 7 bases fitting TRBD1. Germline V lookup: CDR1 MNHEY, CDR2 SMNVEV (reference sequence). The CDR3 contains 13 residues. V shed 8 bases and J 4 bases; nucleotides not matched to a gene: 8. CDR3: CASRRDSFYEQYF. Here the CDR3 DNA reads TGTGCCAGCCGCCGGGACAGCTTTTACGAGCAGTACTTC.

Only a few counts were recorded for this clonotype. V is TRBV5-1 and J is TRBJ2-1; D gene ambiguous. Trimming took off 4 bases at V and 2 bases at J, with 13 bases between the two ends. The germline V gene encodes CDR1 SGHRS and CDR2 YFSETQ. The CDR3 contains 15 residues. CDR3 region: CASSIPSYPYNEQFF. CDR3 in DNA: TGCGCCAGCAGCATCCCTAGTTATCCCTACAATGAGCAGTTCTTC.

The genes are TRBV27 and TRBJ1-2; D gene ambiguous. The germline V gene has CDR1 MNHEY and CDR2 SMNVEV (reference sequence). CDR3 length equals 14 residues. The V end lost 8 bases, the J end lost 2 bases, and 15 bases lay between the germline ends. CDR3 protein: CASGYVRTNYGYTF. DNA for the CDR3: TGTGCCAGCGGCTACGTTCGGACCAACTATGGCTACACCTTC.

This clonotype was seen a few times. As the CDR3 is not closed by the conserved phenylalanine or tryptophan, this likely results from a read error. The chain uses TRBV4-2 and TRBJ2-7, with 10 positions matching TRBD2. V lost 5 bases and J lost 5; bases outside the gene matches: 9. The CDR3 contains 15 residues. CDR1 and CDR2 from the germline V gene are LGHNA and YNFKEQ. As DNA, the CDR3 is TGTGCCAGCAGCTCCCGACCTAGCGGGAGTAACGAGCAGTACCTC. It translates to CASSSRPSGSNEQYL.

The chain uses TRBV5-1 and TRBJ2-5; D uncertain. CDR1 is SGHRS and CDR2 is YFSETQ in the germline V gene. V was trimmed by 0 bases and J by 1 base, leaving 13 bases between them. The CDR3 sequence is 16 residues long. Here the CDR3 reads CASSLVQLDGQETQYF. The CDR3 DNA reads as TGCGCCAGCAGCTTGGTACAGTTGGACGGCCAAGAGACCCAGTACTTC. Full variable domain (outside the CDR3, taken from reference TRBV5-1 and TRBJ2-5): KAGVTQTPRYLIKTRGQQVTLSCSPISGHRSVSWYQQTPGQGLQFLFEYFSETQRNKGNFPGRFSGRQFSNSRSEMNVSTLELGDSALYLCASSLVQLDGQETQYFGPGTRLLVL.

The chain joins TRBV4-1 to TRBJ2-1; TRBD2 matches 7 bases. The CDR3 spans 14 residues. J was trimmed by 3 bases and V by 4 bases; bases with no gene match: 3. Germline-derived CDR1 and CDR2 are MGHRA and YSYEKL. DNA for the CDR3: TGCGCCAGCAGCCGGAGCGGGGACTACAATGAGCAGTTCTTC. Protein: CASSRSGDYNEQFF.

The chain links TRBV7-9 to TRBJ2-7, with TRBD2 identical over 10 bases. The ends lost 6 bases at V and 6 bases at J; junction bases unmatched: 8. The CDR3 is 14 amino acids. CDR1 is SEHNR and CDR2 is FQNEAQ in the germline V gene (reference sequence). The CDR3 reads CASRDASGSIEQYF. The DNA for the CDR3 is TGTGCCAGCAGGGATGCTAGCGGGAGTATCGAGCAGTACTTC.

This clonotype was seen just once. This sequence joins TRBV11-2 and TRBJ2-5, with D possibly being TRBD1 or TRBD2 (6 bases each). The DNA end is more similar to TRBJ2-1, so the J call may be wrong. There are 18 residues in the CDR3. Germline V CDR1 and CDR2: SGHAT, FQNNGV. The CDR3 bases are TGTGCCAGCAGCTTAGACCCTATGTGGGGGGCCCGCTACAATGAGCAGTTCTTC. Its translation is CASSLDPMWGARYNEQFF.

The V gene is TRBV6-5, the J gene TRBJ2-5, with 14 bases matching TRBD2. Germline values: CDR1 MNHEY, CDR2 SVGAGI. The ends lost 1 base at V and 7 bases at J; junction bases unmatched: 8. This CDR3 region has 17 residues. The CDR3 region has the DNA TGTGCCAGCAGTTACTTTAAGACTAGCGGGGGGGCTGGGACCCAGTACTTC. Its translation: CASSYFKTSGGAGTQYF.

About this clonotype itself: At one boundary the junction diverges from the germline segment, which might be a read error. V gene TRBV20-1 combines with J gene TRBJ2-5; 7 positions match TRBD2. The CDR3 has 12 amino acids. Germline V gene lookup returns CDR1 DFQATT and CDR2 SNEGSKA (reference sequence). CDR3 coding DNA: TGCAGTGCTACGCATGCGGGGGAGACCCAGTATTTC. Translating it yields CSATHAGETQYF.

In its sample, this clonotype was seen a few times. V gene TRBV7-3 combines with J gene TRBJ2-6, with D tentatively TRBD1 (5 bases). The germline V gene has CDR1 SGHTA and CDR2 FQGTGA. The V gene lost 5 bases and the J gene lost 0 bases, with 8 bases spanning the gap. The CDR3 runs 15 residues. As DNA, the CDR3 is TGTGCCAGCAGCCCACAGGTCTCTGGGGCCAACGTCCTGACTTTC. Amino acid sequence: CASSPQVSGANVLTF.

The V and J genes are TRBV20-1 and TRBJ2-5; 7 nucleotides match TRBD1. The J call is uncertain, as TRBJ2-1 better fits the DNA end. CDR1 is DFQATT and CDR2 is SNEGSKA in the germline V gene (reference sequence). CDR3 size: 13 residues. DNA of the CDR3: TGCAGTGCTAGGCAAAGGACAGGTTTGGAGCAGTTCTTC. This codes for CSARQRTGLEQFF.

This rearrangement joins TRBV20-1 to TRBJ2-3; no clear D gene. The V gene lost 3 bases and the J gene lost 6 bases, with 13 bases spanning the gap. The CDR3 spans 13 residues. Germline loops: CDR1 DFQATT, CDR2 SNEGSKA (reference sequence). DNA for the CDR3: TGCAGTGCTAGCCCAGCAGCTACGGATACGCAGTATTTT. Its translation: CSASPAATDTQYF.

This sequence joins TRBV7-2 and TRBJ2-7; no reliable D call. Germline V gives CDR1 SGHTA, CDR2 FQGNSA. The CDR3 extends over 13 amino acids. V was shortened by 5 bases and J by 6 bases, with 14 bases between the two germline ends. The CDR3 DNA sequence: TGTGCCAGCAGCCAGGACCTGATCGTCGAGCAGTACTTC. Amino acids: CASSQDLIVEQYF.

CDR3 protein: CSVSVDYGYTF. The CDR3 bases are TGCAGCGTGTCCGTAGACTATGGCTACACCTTC. This chain joins TRBV29-1 and TRBJ1-2; D is unresolved. The CDR3 contains 11 residues. Germline lookup yields CDR1 SQVTM and CDR2 ANQGSEA. V was clipped by 6 bases and J by 3 bases, with 8 bases between them.

The CDR3 reads CSAIGAGYGYTF. As DNA, the CDR3 is TGCAGTGCTATAGGGGCAGGGTATGGCTACACCTTC. This chain links TRBV20-1 with TRBJ1-2, with D maybe TRBD1 (5 bases). Trimming shortened V by 4 bases and J by 5 bases, and 11 bases separated the two germline ends. Germline CDR1 is DFQATT and CDR2 is SNEGSKA (reference sequence). This CDR3 contains 12 residues.

V and J are TRBV29-1 and TRBJ2-5, with D unclear. Per germline, CDR1 SQVTM and CDR2 ANQGSEA. This CDR3 region has 13 residues. Trimming pared 4 bases from V and 5 bases from J, leaving 14 bases between. This CDR3 reads CSVVRASGETQYF. The CDR3 coding sequence is TGCAGCGTTGTTAGGGCCTCGGGTGAGACCCAGTACTTC.

This clonotype was observed a few times. The chain employs TRBV10-3 and TRBJ2-2; D perhaps matches TRBD1 (5 bases). V gave up 10 bases and J gave up 0 bases, with 15 bases separating them. The germline V gene encodes CDR1 ENHRY and CDR2 SYGVKD. This CDR3 comprises 15 residues. The CDR3 DNA sequence: TGTGCCACCGCCACGGCAGGGTCGAACACCGGGGAGCTGTTTTTT. It encodes CATATAGSNTGELFF.

This clonotype was detected a few times. The chain recombines TRBV5-1 with TRBJ2-5, with 8 bases that match TRBD1. The J call is in doubt because the DNA end fits TRBJ2-1 better. Germline CDR1 is SGHRS and CDR2 is YFSETQ. The CDR3 is 16 amino acids. The CDR3 region is CASSLAWQGALNEQFF. The CDR3 nucleotides are TGCGCCAGCAGCTTGGCCTGGCAGGGGGCTTTAAATGAGCAGTTCTTC.

In its sample, this clonotype was seen a few times. The CDR3 DNA sequence: TGTGCCAGCTTAGGGTGGGATGGCTACACCTTC. Translated, it gives CASLGWDGYTF. J is TRBJ1-2 and V is TRBV12-3 or TRBV12-4; no definite D call. The CDR3 totals 11 residues. V gave up 8 bases and J gave up 6 bases, with 10 bases separating them.

This clonotype appeared many times. V and J are TRBV9 and TRBJ2-7; 9 bases align to TRBD1. The CDR3 runs 11 residues. Germline V lookup: CDR1 SGDLS, CDR2 YYNGEE. Trimming cost V 3 bases and J 11 bases; bases outside gene matches: 3. This CDR3 is CASSGQGVKYF. The DNA for the CDR3 is TGTGCCAGCAGCGGACAGGGGGTGAAGTACTTC. Full variable domain (missing parts from reference TRBV9 and TRBJ2-7): DSGVTQTPKHLITATGQRVTLRCSPRSGDLSVYWYQQSLDQGLQFLIQYYNGEERAKGNILERFSAQQFPDLHSELNLSSLELGDSALYFCASSGQGVKYFGPGTRLTVT.